The rows below give T cell receptor beta chains drawn from one sample of a study of cytomegalovirus exposure and HLA in healthy donors. The protocol was immunoSEQ multiplex PCR, while the TCRdb copy is restricted to in-frame clones and leaves out a portion. The sample has roughly 100,000 clones; about 94% are singletons. The sample consisted of PBMCs. These receptors all come from a woman under 30 in good health and CMV-seronegative. Both conserved end residues are part of each CDR3. D genes are given only for firm matches. Only part of the rows carry a size: once, few, many, or a class if the clone is expanded.

clone_size j_call v_call d_call cdr3_nt cdr3_aa
- TRBJ2-7 TRBV7-8 - TGTGCCAGCAAACTCTTCGGAGGGGCCGCGTATGAAGAGCAGTACTTC CASKLFGGAAYEEQYF
few TRBJ2-1 TRBV6-4 - TGTGCCAGCAGTGGCAGGGCGCACAATGAGCAGTTCTTC CASSGRAHNEQFF
- TRBJ2-3 TRBV5-4 TRBD2 TGTGCCAGCAGCTTGGCTAGCGGAACAGATACGCAGTATTTT CASSLASGTDTQYF
- TRBJ1-1 TRBV5-1 - TGCGCCAGCAGCTTGGACCCAGGGTATTTCGGCACTGAAGCTTTCTTT CASSLDPGYFGTEAFF
- TRBJ2-3 TRBV27 TRBD2 TGTGCCAGCAGATCAGGGACTAGCGGGAGGGGGTACACAGATACGCAGTATTTT CASRSGTSGRGYTDTQYF
- TRBJ2-5 TRBV5-1 - TGCGCCAGCAGCTTGAGTCCGACCGGGGGGCCCGGGGCCCAGTACTTC CASSLSPTGGPGAQYF
- TRBJ1-2 TRBV5-6 TRBD1 TGTGCCAGCAGCTTGGCCGGGACAGGGAATGGCTACACCTTC CASSLAGTGNGYTF
- TRBJ2-3 TRBV4-2 - TGTGCCAGCAGCCAAGGCGTTCTTCGTATCTTAGGGGGTCTCACAGATACGCAGTATTTT CASSQGVLRILGGLTDTQYF
- TRBJ2-1 TRBV4-2 TRBD2 TGTGCCAGCAGCCAAGACCTAAGTCTAGCGGGGCCCTCCTACAATGAGCAGTTCTTC CASSQDLSLAGPSYNEQFF
- TRBJ1-1 TRBV20-1 - TGCAGTGCTGGACACTACACTGAAGCTTTCTTT CSAGHYTEAFF
- TRBJ2-7 TRBV10-3 - TGTGCCATCAGTGAGTCCCTGGGCCCCTACGAGCAGTACTTC CAISESLGPYEQYF
- TRBJ1-2 TRBV30 TRBD1 TGTGCCTGGAGTACCGGGACAGGGAACTATGGCTACACCTTC CAWSTGTGNYGYTF
- TRBJ2-3 TRBV4-3 TRBD2 TGCGCCAGCAGCCAAGATGGGACTAGCACTGATACGCAGTATTTT CASSQDGTSTDTQYF
- TRBJ2-7 TRBV15 TRBD2 TGTGCCACCAGCAGAGGTGCTAGCGGGGCCTACGAGCAGTACTTC CATSRGASGAYEQYF
- TRBJ2-1 TRBV7-2 TRBD1 TGTGCCAGCAGCTTATTGGGACAGGGGTGGGACAATGAGCAGTTCTTC CASSLLGQGWDNEQFF